The present T cell receptor (beta chain) was sequenced within a study of cytomegalovirus exposure and HLA in healthy donors. PCR primers comprised 60 Vbeta and 13 Jbeta primers. Only in-frame clones appear in the TCRdb table, and some are missing; sequencing was by immunoSEQ multiplex PCR. The sample includes 120,000 or so clones, around 85% of them seen just once. Participants comprised healthy donors of bone marrow. The TCR sequence derives from a man aged 25-45 years in good health and CMV-seronegative. Sequencing was carried out using PBMCs.

The CDR3 bases are TGTGCCAGCAGCCCTGTAGTAGCGGGGGGACTCACAGATACGCAGTATTTT. Its protein is CASSPVVAGGLTDTQYF. The chain links TRBV28 to TRBJ2-3; TRBD2 aligns across 10 bases. J was trimmed by 2 bases and V by 6 bases; bases with no gene match: 11. CDR3 size: 17 residues. The germline V gene has CDR1 MDHEN and CDR2 SYDVKM.